A single sample gave rise to the 14 T cell receptor beta chains below, sequenced in a study of T-cell reconstitution after alpha-beta-depleted transplantation in children (dated by TCRdb to about 2016). Library preparation employed PCR. The sequencer was an Illumina HiSeq 2500. Molecular barcoding was employed in the preparation of TCR libraries, with unique molecular identifiers being used to normalize TCRbeta repertoire quantification. TCRdb handled the public reads itself, with Q25 trimming in fastp and clone calling in MiXCR, and kept productive beta chains. For every CDR3 protein sequence, its rows merge into one entry that carries the most common genes and DNA. The sample table contains around 480,000 distinct CDR3 sequences; only one count was recorded for about 30% of them. The top ten hold under 3% of the sample. The source material was PBMCs from the stem cell graft donor, sampled from the stem cell graft. These receptors all stem from a human donor who donated a stem cell graft to a child with aplastic anemia.

This clonotype was seen a few times. The CDR3 spells CASSSGERNTGELFF. CDR3 nucleotides: TGTGCCAGCAGTTCAGGCGAACGGAACACCGGGGAGCTGTTTTTT. The genes are TRBV6-2 or TRBV6-3 and TRBJ2-2; unclear D gene. The CDR3 is 15 residues long. Trimming pared 4 bases from V and 1 base from J, leaving 10 bases between. CDR1 MNHEY and CDR2 SVGEGT come from the germline V gene.

Comments on this clonotype: Sequence at one end of the junction differs from germline and may be a read error. The J gene is TRBJ2-2, the V gene TRBV12-3 or TRBV12-4, with TRBD2 identical over 14 bases. This CDR3 has 17 residues. In nucleotides, the CDR3 is TGTGCCAGCAGTCTCGGACTAGCGGGGGGCACCACCTGGGAGCTGTTTTTT. The encoded protein is CASSLGLAGGTTWELFF.

This clonotype was detected many times. V and J are TRBV5-1 and TRBJ2-1; 8 bases agree with TRBD2. The germline gives CDR1 SGHRS, CDR2 YFSETQ. Trimming cost V 4 bases and J 9 bases; bases outside gene matches: 15. The CDR3 has 16 amino acids. CDR3 amino acids: CASSDVPGLGRSEQFF. The CDR3 bases are TGCGCCAGCAGCGACGTACCGGGACTAGGAAGGAGTGAGCAGTTCTTC.

The genes are TRBV7-2 and TRBJ2-7; TRBD2 might be the D (6 bases). This CDR3 is 14 amino acids long. From germline, CDR1 is SGHTA and CDR2 FQGNSA. V lost 4 bases, J lost 2 bases, and 12 bases lay in between. CDR3 residues: CASSSGLGAYEQYV. In nucleotides, the CDR3 is TGTGCCAGCAGCTCGGGACTGGGGGCCTACGAGCAGTACGTC.

The J gene is TRBJ1-3, the V gene TRBV11-2; 7 nucleotides line up with TRBD1. This CDR3 is 17 amino acids long. Germline-derived CDR1 and CDR2 are SGHAT and FQNNGV. The trim removed 5 bases at V and 6 bases at J, leaving 16 bases unmatched. CDR3 amino acids: CASSPTSPDRRENTIYF. In DNA form, the CDR3 reads TGTGCCAGCAGCCCAACCTCCCCGGACAGGAGGGAAAACACCATATATTTT.

This clonotype has only a few counts. The chain joins TRBV11-2 to TRBJ2-5, with 11 bases lining up with TRBD1. CDR1 and CDR2 from the germline V gene are SGHAT and FQNNGV. J was trimmed by 2 bases and V by 5 bases; bases with no gene match: 7. CDR3 length: 16 residues. This CDR3 is CASSINRDRGQETQYF. The CDR3 nucleotides are TGTGCCAGCAGCATAAACCGGGACAGGGGGCAAGAGACCCAGTACTTC.

This clonotype was counted at least ten times. The J gene is TRBJ2-7, the V gene TRBV25-1; the D gene is possibly TRBD1 (6 bases). CDR3 size: 13 residues. Trimming shortened V by 6 bases and J by 2 bases, and 11 bases separated the two germline ends. The V gene's germline CDR1 is MGHDK and CDR2 SYGVNS. CDR3: CASSVGQTYEQYF. CDR3 bases: TGTGCCAGCAGCGTAGGACAGACCTACGAGCAGTACTTC.

This clonotype was detected a few times. CDR3 in amino acids: CASSLGTGTYNEQFF. CDR3 coding DNA: TGCGCCAGCAGCTTGGGGACAGGAACCTACAATGAGCAGTTCTTC. The chain has TRBV5-1 and TRBJ2-1, with 7 bases matching TRBD1. The CDR3 runs to 15 residues. Germline-derived CDR1 and CDR2 are SGHRS and YFSETQ. Trimming at V came to 0 bases and at J to 2 bases, leaving 2 bases not matched to a gene.

The gene calls are TRBV12-3 or TRBV12-4 and TRBJ1-3; the D is unclear. The CDR3 sequence is 15 residues long. Trimming removed 1 base from V and 0 bases from J, with 7 bases in between. The CDR3 DNA is TGTGCCAGCAGTTTAGGGTTCCCCTCTGGAAACACCATATATTTT. The encoded protein is CASSLGFPSGNTIYF.

A few counts support this clonotype. The V and J genes are TRBV29-1 and TRBJ2-7; the D gene is possibly TRBD2 (6 bases). The CDR3 runs 12 residues. Looked up from germline, CDR1 is SQVTM and CDR2 is ANQGSEA. V lost 6 bases and J lost 1, with 10 bases in between. CDR3 nucleotides: TGCAGCGTCGGGGGACTTTCCTACGAGCAGTACTTC. This codes for CSVGGLSYEQYF.

This clonotype occurred once. This chain joins TRBV27 and TRBJ2-1; a weak D match, TRBD2 (6 bases). The V and J ends lost 7 bases and 10 bases respectively, with 20 bases between them. The V gene's germline CDR1 is MNHEY and CDR2 SMNVEV (reference sequence). There are 14 residues in the CDR3. CDR3 in DNA: TGTGCCAGCAACTACGCGGGAATGGGCGGGGAGCAGTTCTTC. Residues: CASNYAGMGGEQFF.

This chain joins TRBV15 and TRBJ1-3; weak D call: TRBD1 (5 bases). CDR1 and CDR2 from the germline V gene are LNHNV and YYDKDF (reference sequence). Between the trimmed V and J ends, which lost 5 bases and 0 bases, there was a span of 14 bases. There are 16 residues in the CDR3. In nucleotides, the CDR3 is TGTGCCACCAGCGGGGGACTCTTTGTCTCTGGAAACACCATATATTTT. It translates to CATSGGLFVSGNTIYF. The full variable domain, in which reference TRBV15 and TRBJ1-3 provide the parts outside the CDR3, is DAMVIQNPRYQVTQFGKPVTLSCSQTLNHNVMYWYQQKSSQAPKLLFHYYDKDFNNEADTPDNFQSRRPNTSFCFLDIRSPGLGDTAMYLCATSGGLFVSGNTIYFGEGSWLTVV.

This clonotype was seen more than once but under ten times. V usage is TRBV12-3 or TRBV12-4 and J usage is TRBJ2-5; 8 bases map to TRBD2. The CDR3 length is 18 residues. The junction had 20 bases not matched to a gene; V was cut back by 6 bases and J by 5 bases. The CDR3 is CASRVMGLGSPGLETQYF. In nucleotides, the CDR3 is TGTGCCAGCAGAGTCATGGGACTAGGGTCACCGGGATTGGAGACCCAGTACTTC.

The chain couples TRBV5-6 to TRBJ2-5, with a tentative D call TRBD1 (6 bases). With 5 bases removed from V and 5 bases from J, the gap between germline ends came to 19 bases. CDR3 length: 15 amino acids. CDR1 is SGHDT and CDR2 is YYEEEE in the germline V gene. The CDR3 loop reads CASSLGTTLGETQYF. The CDR3 DNA follows: TGTGCCAGCAGTCTCGGGACAACCCTGGGGGAGACCCAGTACTTC.